The clone carrying this T cell receptor (beta chain) was seen only a few times. Its specificity is not known. The germline V gene has CDR1 MGHDK and CDR2 SYGVNS. V was trimmed by 4 bases and J by 6 bases, leaving 5 bases between them. The CDR3 is made up of 11 amino acids. Researchers amplified the TCR beta CDR3 regions from RNA transcripts. Initially, a first-round RT-PCR of the TCR CDR3 employed the HTBI primer set. Each CDR3 protein is one row after TCRdb ran MiXCR on the multiplex PCR reads. In the table there are around 340,000 distinct CDR3 sequences, approximately 13% of which are singletons. This sample is drawn from a study of T cells in Graves' hyperthyroidism and ophthalmopathy. Study outcomes and limitations: Blood held most thyroid clonotypes expanded above 0.001 frequency.

Newly diagnosed hyperthyroidism patients aged 18 to 65 years had disease lasting under 2 months. Clinical symptoms, serum thyroxine, TRAb, thyroid ultrasound and orbital computed tomography established diagnosis. The receptor was derived from a woman in her twenties or thirties with Graves' hyperthyroidism. The material sequenced was blood. The chain recombines TRBV25-1 with TRBJ2-3, with a tentative D call TRBD2 (5 bases). The CDR3 nucleotides are TGTGCCAGCAGTGGGAGGGATACGCAGTATTTT. This gives the protein CASSGRDTQYF.